The next 8 T cell receptor beta chains were all read from a single sample in a study of blood T cell repertoires in COVID-19 (dated by TCRdb to the early 2020s). Library method: the immunoSEQ multiplex PCR assay. TCRdb holds this immuneACCESS table with in-frame rearrangements only. Some clones are missing; in checked studies, unresolved V genes explain under half, and the rest has no known cause. This sample lists some 250,000 clones; 70% to 90% were detected once. The top ten constitute 0.7% to 0.85% of the sample. The sample was peripheral blood. These receptors all come from a woman in her twenties or thirties with acute or convalescent COVID-19.

V gene TRBV19 combines with J gene TRBJ2-2; possibly TRBD1 for D (6 bases). The ends were cut back, 3 bases at V and 7 bases at J, with 12 bases in the middle. The CDR3 spans 14 residues. The germline gives CDR1 LNHDA, CDR2 SQIVND (reference sequence). This CDR3 is CASSISGAGGELFF. CDR3 bases: TGTGCCAGTAGTATCTCAGGGGCCGGCGGGGAGCTGTTTTTT.

The chain joins TRBV4-1 to TRBJ2-1; 14 bases match TRBD2. Germline loops: CDR1 MGHRA, CDR2 YSYEKL. V dropped 3 bases and J dropped 5; count of bases not matched to a gene: 0. This CDR3 region has 15 residues. DNA of the CDR3: TGCGCCAGCAGCCAGGGACTAGCGGGAGACAATGAGCAGTTCTTC. As protein: CASSQGLAGDNEQFF.

This clone was found once. The V gene is TRBV7-2, the J gene TRBJ1-4; 7 bases map to TRBD1. V lost 5 bases and J lost 8; bases outside the gene matches: 17. The germline gives CDR1 SGHTA, CDR2 FQGNSA. The CDR3 has 17 amino acids. The CDR3 region is CASSPGPRQGPGEKLFF. The CDR3 DNA is TGTGCCAGCAGCCCGGGACCGCGACAGGGCCCGGGGGAAAAACTGTTTTTT.

This chain uses TRBV4-1 with TRBJ2-1, with 9 bases that match TRBD2. The length of the CDR3 is 16 residues. The V and J ends lost 0 bases and 4 bases, in that order; junction bases with no gene match: 4. Germline CDR1 reads MGHRA; CDR2 reads YSYEKL. The CDR3 DNA sequence: TGCGCCAGCAGCCAAGATATAGCGGGAGAGTACAATGAGCAGTTCTTC. Protein: CASSQDIAGEYNEQFF.

This clone appeared once. The CDR3 spells CASSGSLRAPLASNEQFF. In DNA form, the CDR3 reads TGCGCCAGCAGTGGATCGCTCAGGGCTCCCCTTGCCTCGAATGAGCAGTTCTTC. This chain links TRBV10-1 with TRBJ2-1, with a weak D call TRBD1 (5 bases). CDR1 is WNHNN, CDR2 SYGVQD, per germline (reference sequence). The CDR3 has 18 amino acids. The V and J ends lost 4 bases and 7 bases respectively, with 26 bases between them.

The chain recombines TRBV9 with TRBJ1-3; no definite D call. V was clipped by 2 bases and J by 2 bases, with 2 bases between them. From germline, CDR1 is SGDLS and CDR2 YYNGEE. The CDR3 runs 12 residues. CDR3 in amino acids: CASSVTGNTIYF. The CDR3 DNA reads as TGTGCCAGCAGCGTTACTGGAAACACCATATATTTT. Looking up the rest from reference TRBV9 and TRBJ1-3 gives the full variable domain: DSGVTQTPKHLITATGQRVTLRCSPRSGDLSVYWYQQSLDQGLQFLIQYYNGEERAKGNILERFSAQQFPDLHSELNLSSLELGDSALYFCASSVTGNTIYFGEGSWLTVV.

DNA of the CDR3: TGCGCCAGCAGCTCCAAGACAGGGTCTACCTATGGCTACACCTTC. Protein sequence: CASSSKTGSTYGYTF. This chain connects TRBV5-1 to TRBJ1-2; TRBD1 agrees at 7 bases. The V and J ends lost 3 bases and 4 bases, in that order; junction bases with no gene match: 9. In germline, CDR1 is SGHRS, CDR2 YFSETQ. This CDR3 has 15 amino acids.

The chain combines TRBV5-1 with TRBJ1-5; weak D call: TRBD1 (5 bases). The CDR3 has 15 amino acids. V gave up 0 bases and J gave up 3 bases, with 10 bases separating them. Germline loops: CDR1 SGHRS, CDR2 YFSETQ. CDR3 DNA sequence: TGCGCCAGCAGCTTGGTAGGGGCTAACAATCAGCCCCAGCATTTT. Amino acid sequence: CASSLVGANNQPQHF.